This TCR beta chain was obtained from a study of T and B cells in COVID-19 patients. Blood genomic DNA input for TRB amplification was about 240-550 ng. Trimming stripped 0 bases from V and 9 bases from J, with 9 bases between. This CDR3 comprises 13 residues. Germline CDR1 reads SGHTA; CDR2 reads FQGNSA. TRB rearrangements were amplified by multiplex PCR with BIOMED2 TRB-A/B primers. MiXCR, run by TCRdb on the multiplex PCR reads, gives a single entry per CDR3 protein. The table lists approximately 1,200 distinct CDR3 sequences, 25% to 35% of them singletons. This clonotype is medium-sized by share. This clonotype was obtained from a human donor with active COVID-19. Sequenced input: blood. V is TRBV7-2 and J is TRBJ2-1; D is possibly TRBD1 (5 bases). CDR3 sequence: CASSLALGAEQFF. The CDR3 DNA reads TGTGCCAGCAGCTTAGCGTTAGGGGCTGAGCAGTTCTTC.